These T cell receptor beta chains were read from a single sample in a study of blood T cell repertoires in COVID-19. Produced via immunoSEQ multiplex PCR; TCRdb's table is partial and in-frame only. The sample records hundreds of thousands of clones, 70% to 90% being singletons. Sequencing was carried out using peripheral blood. Receptor source: a woman aged 70 to 79 with COVID-19, enrolled during active disease. The conserved cysteine and the conserved F or W are not part of the CDR3 here. Fields, in order: V gene, J gene, D gene, CDR3 protein. D genes are given only for firm matches.

TRBV7-2,TRBJ2-7,TRBD2,ASSSGGGFNEQY
TRBV28,TRBJ2-3,.,ASSLSRDTQY
TRBV2,TRBJ1-2,.,ASRDSLSNYGYT
TRBV19,TRBJ2-2,.,ATLWRETGELF
TRBV7-3,TRBJ2-3,.,ASSPRTGSDTQY
TRBV5-6,TRBJ2-3,TRBD2,ASSGSGGARIDTQY
TRBV19,TRBJ2-1,TRBD1,ASSIRGTGGDFPLGNEQF
TRBV5-4,TRBJ2-3,.,ASSPITSGQADTQY
TRBV7-6,TRBJ1-5,.,ASSSSPGGSNQPQH
TRBV18,TRBJ2-1,TRBD2,ASSPAVSSGGPEQF
TRBV11-2,TRBJ2-5,TRBD2,ASSGHSGGRETQY
TRBV2,TRBJ1-2,TRBD1,ASSVNRGYGYT
TRBV2,TRBJ2-1,.,ASSELSRGGDEQF
TRBV9,TRBJ1-1,.,ASSPRGGNTEAF
TRBV19,TRBJ2-7,TRBD2,ASGSGGGYEQY
TRBV5-6,TRBJ1-1,.,ASSLYQTGITEAF
TRBV5-1,TRBJ2-7,TRBD2,ASSYSGGANEQY
TRBV3-1/TRBV3-2,TRBJ1-2,TRBD1,ASSSRQGGYT
TRBV4-1,TRBJ2-3,TRBD2,ASGAGGTTDTQY
TRBV5-8,TRBJ2-6,.,ASSPGQISGANVLT
TRBV7-2,TRBJ2-5,.,ASSLIQPETQY
TRBV5-1,TRBJ2-3,.,ASSRGLAGTDTQY
TRBV3-1/TRBV3-2,TRBJ2-7,.,ASRRDVYEQY
TRBV5-4,TRBJ1-2,TRBD1,ASSLGDRYGYT
TRBV4-2,TRBJ1-1,.,ASSQRTEAF
TRBV27,TRBJ2-5,TRBD2,ASSSGTSGGVRETQY
TRBV27,TRBJ2-1,.,ASSWIWGEYNEQF
TRBV6-5,TRBJ2-3,.,ASSYSTVPSTDTQY
TRBV27,TRBJ1-2,TRBD1,ASRGQVTYGYT
TRBV9,TRBJ1-2,.,ASSDYGARDGYT
TRBV6-2/TRBV6-3,TRBJ2-7,TRBD1,ASSRTGGTYEQY
TRBV30,TRBJ1-1,.,AWSAGASTEAF
TRBV7-9,TRBJ1-5,.,ASSSDSSHGNQPQH
TRBV7-2,TRBJ2-7,.,ASSLVQGSYEQY
TRBV9,TRBJ1-4,.,ASSDQGDSEKLF
TRBV19,TRBJ2-7,TRBD1,ASSGTVDNEQY
TRBV6-5,TRBJ1-2,TRBD1,ASSYRTGDGYT
TRBV6-2/TRBV6-3,TRBJ2-3,.,ASSYSMAGTDTQY
TRBV27,TRBJ1-6,TRBD1,ASTPGTGGRSLH
TRBV7-9,TRBJ1-4,TRBD1,ASSPLGQGEKLF
TRBV5-4,TRBJ2-5,.,ASRDGDLLQETQY
TRBV11-3,TRBJ2-2,TRBD2,ASSPNSGGSGELF
TRBV18,TRBJ2-1,.,ASSPSFGEGSYNEQF
TRBV11-2,TRBJ1-3,.,ASSRARESSGNTIY
TRBV19,TRBJ1-2,TRBD1,ASSPIRDRDGYT
TRBV29-1,TRBJ2-1,.,SVSRDNYNEQF
TRBV9,TRBJ1-5,.,ASSVSGSNQPQH
TRBV11-2,TRBJ2-1,TRBD2,ASSLVAGGNEQF
TRBV5-6,TRBJ2-4,TRBD2,ASSLAGGTENIQY
TRBV4-3,TRBJ1-2,.,ASSQAWAGDGYT
TRBV5-6,TRBJ1-4,.,ASANQGLNEKLF
TRBV6-6,TRBJ1-4,TRBD1,ASSYTRQGYIEKLF
TRBV10-3,TRBJ1-1,TRBD1,ATGQGDNTEAF